Following are 30 T cell receptor beta chains from one sample sequenced in a study of cytomegalovirus exposure and HLA in healthy donors. The study ran its PCR with 60 Vbeta and 13 Jbeta primers. The repertoire was sequenced with immunoSEQ multiplex PCR; TCRdb's copy has only in-frame clones and lacks some. The repertoire includes 77,000 or so clones, roughly 88% of them detected once, and 15% to 20% sits in the top ten. The sample comprised PBMCs. The receptors shown here come from a man in his 70s in good health and CMV-seropositive.

This clone was observed a few times. The genes are TRBV6-1 and TRBJ2-1, with 9 nucleotides matching TRBD1. Trimming cost V 7 bases and J 7 bases; bases outside gene matches: 11. The germline CDR1 and CDR2 sequences are MNHNS and SASEGT. The CDR3 has 15 amino acids. This CDR3 is CASTLPGQGVNEQFF. In nucleotides, the CDR3 is TGTGCCAGCACCCTTCCGGGACAGGGCGTGAATGAGCAGTTCTTC.

The chain employs TRBV21-1 and TRBJ2-6; the D call TRBD1 from the table was never checked on the DNA. TRBV21-1 has pseudogene status. The CDR3 covers 17 residues. CDR3 DNA sequence: TGTGCCTGCCCCCCGGGACAGGGGTACTCTGGGGCCAACGTCCTGACTTTC. The encoded protein is CACPPGQGYSGANVLTF.

This chain uses TRBV4-1 with TRBJ1-2; 7 positions agree with TRBD1. Germline CDR1 reads MGHRA; CDR2 reads YSYEKL. V gave up 4 bases and J gave up 1 base; unmatched junction bases: 3. The CDR3 totals 14 residues. CDR3 DNA sequence: TGCGCCAGCAGCCCTGGACAGGATAACTATGGCTACACCTTC. Translated: CASSPGQDNYGYTF.

This clone has just a few counts. One junction end disagrees with the germline gene, perhaps due to a read error. This CDR3 is CASRSGGAWVF. CDR3 nucleotide sequence: TGTGCCAGCAGAAGCGGGGGGGCCTGGGTCTTC. The chain carries TRBV5-4 and TRBJ2-1; 10 positions match TRBD2. This CDR3 has 11 residues. Germline V gene sequence: CDR1 SGHNT, CDR2 YYREEE (reference sequence).

This sequence joins TRBV5-4 and TRBJ1-2, with 12 nucleotides matching TRBD1. V shed 5 bases and J 1 base; nucleotides not matched to a gene: 9. Germline CDR1 SGHNT, CDR2 YYREEE (reference sequence). This CDR3 comprises 17 residues. The CDR3 protein is CASRPGTGGISNYGYTF. The CDR3 nucleotides are TGTGCCAGCAGACCCGGGACAGGGGGCATAAGTAACTATGGCTACACCTTC.

The rearrangement joins TRBV7-2 to TRBJ2-5; 7 bases match TRBD1. J was trimmed by 2 bases and V by 4 bases; bases with no gene match: 10. The germline V gene has CDR1 SGHTA and CDR2 FQGNSA. The CDR3 totals 16 residues. CDR3 in DNA: TGTGCCAGCAGCTCCAGCACAGGGGCTACTCAAGAGACCCAGTACTTC. It encodes CASSSSTGATQETQYF.

The V call is TRBV4-2, the J call TRBJ1-4, with 7 nucleotides matching TRBD1. The CDR3 sequence is 16 residues long. Germline-derived CDR1 and CDR2 are LGHNA and YNFKEQ. V shed 0 bases and J 5 bases; nucleotides not matched to a gene: 6. CDR3: CASSQDLTGRNEKLFF. The DNA for the CDR3 is TGTGCCAGCAGCCAAGATTTGACAGGGCGAAATGAAAAACTGTTTTTT.

This rearrangement joins TRBV28 to TRBJ1-4, with TRBD1 matching over 11 bases. CDR3 length equals 13 residues. CDR1 and CDR2 (germline): MDHEN, SYDVKM. Trimming removed 8 bases from V and 8 bases from J; junction bases left unmatched: 4. The CDR3 loop reads CASWTGGGEKLFF. In DNA, the CDR3 is TGTGCCAGCTGGACAGGGGGCGGGGAAAAACTGTTTTTT. Filled out from reference TRBV28 and TRBJ1-4, the complete variable domain reads DVKVTQSSRYLVKRTGEKVFLECVQDMDHENMFWYRQDPGLGLRLIYFSYDVKMKEKGDIPEGYSVSREKKERFSLILESASTNQTSMYLCASWTGGGEKLFFGSGTQLSVL.

This chain connects TRBV11-2 to TRBJ2-3; D uncertain. CDR1 and CDR2 from the germline V gene are SGHAT and FQNNGV. The CDR3 extends over 15 amino acids. V was pared by 2 bases and J by 4 bases, with 13 bases between. The CDR3 is CASSLSLVWSDTQYF. In nucleotides, the CDR3 is TGTGCCAGCAGCTTAAGTCTAGTCTGGTCAGATACGCAGTATTTT.

The J gene is TRBJ2-3, the V gene TRBV19; a possible D gene is TRBD2 (5 bases). V was shortened by 7 bases and J by 0 bases, with 11 bases between the two germline ends. The CDR3 totals 14 residues. CDR1 LNHDA and CDR2 SQIVND come from the germline V gene (reference sequence). CDR3 sequence (DNA): TGTGCCAGTAAAGAGGGATATAGCACAGATACGCAGTATTTT. Residues: CASKEGYSTDTQYF.

The rearrangement links TRBV7-8 to TRBJ1-1, with TRBD1 matching over 7 bases. Germline-derived CDR1 and CDR2 are SGHVS and FQNEAQ. With 3 bases clipped from V and 1 base from J, the junction kept 2 bases outside the gene matches. The CDR3 length is 14 residues. The CDR3: CASSLAGGNTEAFF. In nucleotides, the CDR3 is TGTGCCAGCAGCTTGGCAGGGGGGAACACTGAAGCTTTCTTT.

A remark on this clone: The junction departs from the called germline gene at one end, perhaps through a read error. The rearrangement uses TRBV7-9 and TRBJ2-7, with a possible D match to TRBD2 (5 bases). This CDR3 spans 12 amino acids. Germline CDR1 and CDR2: SEHNR and FQNEAQ (reference sequence). CDR3 protein: CASSSDDTGFRF. CDR3 DNA sequence: TGTGCCAGCAGCTCCGACGACACGGGGTTTCGCTTC.

This chain connects TRBV28 to TRBJ1-5; unclear D gene. Trimming left V 2 bases short and J 4 bases short, with 3 bases between. The germline V gene encodes CDR1 MDHEN and CDR2 SYDVKM. CDR3 length: 12 amino acids. The CDR3 DNA follows: TGTGCCAGCAGTTTACAAAATCAGCCCCAGCATTTT. Protein: CASSLQNQPQHF.

CDR3 protein: CAISLQGGSNQPQHF. The DNA of the CDR3 is TGTGCCATCAGCCTCCAGGGTGGGAGCAATCAGCCCCAGCATTTT. The V call is TRBV10-3, the J call TRBJ1-5; TRBD1 might be the D (5 bases). V was trimmed by 6 bases and J by 1 base, leaving 13 bases between them. CDR1 is ENHRY and CDR2 is SYGVKD in the germline V gene. The CDR3 contains 15 residues.

This chain links TRBV11-1 with TRBJ2-1; 12 bases line up with TRBD2. The ends lost 3 bases at V and 7 bases at J; junction bases unmatched: 7. CDR3 size: 16 residues. Germline V CDR1 and CDR2: SGHAT, FQDESV (reference sequence). The DNA for the CDR3 is TGTGCCAGCAGCTTCTTGACTAGCGGGAGCGGGAATGAGCAGTTCTTC. Its translation is CASSFLTSGSGNEQFF.

V is TRBV10-3 and J is TRBJ2-1; possible D gene TRBD2, 5 bases. CDR1 is ENHRY and CDR2 is SYGVKD in the germline V gene. The CDR3 runs to 15 residues. V was shortened by 4 bases and J by 0 bases, with 10 bases between the two germline ends. This CDR3 reads CAISVLEGSYNEQFF. CDR3 DNA: TGTGCCATCAGTGTCTTAGAGGGCTCCTACAATGAGCAGTTCTTC.

The chain is built from TRBV29-1 and TRBJ1-1; D unclear. Germline loops: CDR1 SQVTM, CDR2 ANQGSEA. V dropped 3 bases and J dropped 8 bases, with 16 bases sitting between them. The CDR3 totals 13 residues. CDR3 residues: CSVDRGPSEEAFF. DNA for the CDR3: TGCAGCGTTGATCGTGGGCCCTCCGAAGAAGCTTTCTTT.

This sequence joins TRBV2 and TRBJ2-5; 11 bases map to TRBD2. After removal of 6 bases from V and 1 base from J, the junction contained 7 bases not matched to a gene. This CDR3 region has 16 residues. Germline V gives CDR1 SNHLY, CDR2 FYNNEI. CDR3 coding DNA: TGTGCCAGCAGCGACGGGCTAGCGGGGGGCCAAGAGACCCAGTACTTC. This gives the protein CASSDGLAGGQETQYF.

The CDR3 spells CASSMSRAGELFF. The CDR3 bases are TGTGCCAGTAGTATGAGTCGGGCCGGGGAGCTGTTTTTT. V usage is TRBV19 and J usage is TRBJ2-2, with D hard to call. This CDR3 has 13 amino acids. Germline assignment: CDR1 LNHDA and CDR2 SQIVND (reference sequence). Trimming removed 3 bases at V and 6 bases at J, with 8 bases between. Combining the CDR3 with reference TRBV19 and TRBJ2-2 gives the whole variable domain DGGITQSPKYLFRKEGQNVTLSCEQNLNHDAMYWYRQDPGQGLRLIYYSQIVNDFQKGDIAEGYSVSREKKESFPLTVTSAQKNPTAFYLCASSMSRAGELFFGEGSRLTVL.

This clone was observed once. V gene TRBV18 combines with J gene TRBJ1-1; D is undetermined. V dropped 3 bases and J dropped 11 bases, with 16 bases sitting between them. Germline V gene lookup returns CDR1 KGHSH and CDR2 LQKENI. The CDR3 runs to 13 residues. The CDR3 here is CASSPSTEYRAFF. The CDR3 region has the DNA TGTGCCAGCTCACCGAGTACGGAGTATCGGGCTTTCTTT.

This chain uses TRBV27 with TRBJ1-5; possibly TRBD1 for D (6 bases). Germline-derived CDR1 and CDR2 are MNHEY and SMNVEV (reference sequence). This CDR3 region has 15 residues. V gave up 6 bases and J gave up 0 bases, with 12 bases separating them. CDR3 sequence: CASSRYRDSNQPQHF. For the CDR3, the DNA is TGTGCCAGCAGCCGATACAGGGATAGCAATCAGCCCCAGCATTTT.

The chain combines TRBV12-5 with TRBJ1-5; 7 nucleotides match TRBD1. The V and J ends lost 0 bases and 0 bases, in that order; junction bases with no gene match: 8. From germline, CDR1 is LGHNT and CDR2 FRNRAP. The CDR3 spans 18 residues. The CDR3 here is CASGLVPATGVSNQPQHF. Written as DNA, the CDR3 is TGTGCTAGTGGTTTGGTACCCGCAACAGGGGTTAGCAATCAGCCCCAGCATTTT.

The rearrangement joins TRBV6-5 to TRBJ1-1; TRBD1 agrees at 7 bases. Germline CDR1 MNHEY, CDR2 SVGAGI. V lost 5 bases and J lost 10; bases outside the gene matches: 13. The CDR3 totals 14 residues. The CDR3 nucleotides read TGTGCCAGCAGTCATGGACAGGCACCAAGTGTAGCTTTCTTT. Amino acids: CASSHGQAPSVAFF.

The chain uses TRBV5-5 and TRBJ1-2, with D unresolved. CDR1 is SGHKS and CDR2 is YYEKEE in the germline V gene (reference sequence). There are 13 residues in the CDR3. Trimming took 2 bases from V and 4 from J, leaving 9 bases between them. The CDR3 DNA is TGTGCCAGCAGCTTTGGGGAGGGCTATGGCTACACCTTC. As protein: CASSFGEGYGYTF.

The V call is TRBV6-1, the J call TRBJ2-7; D is unresolved. CDR3 length: 15 amino acids. CDR1 is MNHNS and CDR2 is SASEGT in the germline V gene. V was pared by 6 bases and J by 0 bases, with 15 bases between. The CDR3 DNA is TGTGCCAGCAGCCTAACTTCCGAAAGCTCCTACGAGCAGTACTTC. This sequence encodes CASSLTSESSYEQYF.

CDR3 DNA sequence: TGCGCCAGCAGCTTCAGGGGACAGGTGGGGAGGTATGGCTACACCTTC. Residues: CASSFRGQVGRYGYTF. The V gene is TRBV5-1, the J gene TRBJ1-2; 8 nucleotides align to TRBD1. With V trimmed by 2 bases and J by 5 bases, 11 bases remained unmatched. Germline CDR1 and CDR2: SGHRS and YFSETQ. This CDR3 is built from 16 residues.

This clone occurred once. The chain couples TRBV2 to TRBJ2-1, with 9 bases that match TRBD2. This CDR3 contains 16 residues. Unmatched junction bases numbered 10, after V lost 3 bases and J lost 7 bases. The germline V gene encodes CDR1 SNHLY and CDR2 FYNNEI. The CDR3 loop is CASSEGGGRGRNEQFF. CDR3 DNA: TGTGCCAGCAGTGAGGGAGGCGGGAGGGGTCGAAATGAGCAGTTCTTC.

The rearrangement joins TRBV5-1 to TRBJ2-7; D may be TRBD1 (6 bases). Germline-derived CDR1 and CDR2 are SGHRS and YFSETQ. This CDR3 comprises 16 residues. V lost 1 base to trimming and J lost 2 bases, with 16 bases between them. CDR3 coding DNA: TGCGCCAGCAGCTTGAATATGGGTCAGGGGACCTACGAGCAGTACTTC. Translation: CASSLNMGQGTYEQYF.

The V call is TRBV6-5, the J call TRBJ2-7; TRBD1 aligns across 8 bases. The ends lost 4 bases at V and 2 bases at J; junction bases unmatched: 4. This CDR3 region has 14 residues. Looked up from germline, CDR1 is MNHEY and CDR2 is SVGAGI. The CDR3 DNA reads as TGTGCCAGCAGTTTGGACAGGGCAGCCTACGAGCAGTACTTC. It is translated as CASSLDRAAYEQYF.

This clone was seen a few times. This chain uses TRBV4-1 with TRBJ1-4; 7 nucleotides line up with TRBD1. The germline V gene has CDR1 MGHRA and CDR2 YSYEKL. This CDR3 is 15 amino acids long. V was pared by 1 base and J by 8 bases, with 7 bases of the junction left unmatched. The CDR3 nucleotides are TGCGCCAGCAGCCAAGCAGACAGGGAGCTGGAAAAACTGTTTTTT. Amino acid sequence: CASSQADRELEKLFF.